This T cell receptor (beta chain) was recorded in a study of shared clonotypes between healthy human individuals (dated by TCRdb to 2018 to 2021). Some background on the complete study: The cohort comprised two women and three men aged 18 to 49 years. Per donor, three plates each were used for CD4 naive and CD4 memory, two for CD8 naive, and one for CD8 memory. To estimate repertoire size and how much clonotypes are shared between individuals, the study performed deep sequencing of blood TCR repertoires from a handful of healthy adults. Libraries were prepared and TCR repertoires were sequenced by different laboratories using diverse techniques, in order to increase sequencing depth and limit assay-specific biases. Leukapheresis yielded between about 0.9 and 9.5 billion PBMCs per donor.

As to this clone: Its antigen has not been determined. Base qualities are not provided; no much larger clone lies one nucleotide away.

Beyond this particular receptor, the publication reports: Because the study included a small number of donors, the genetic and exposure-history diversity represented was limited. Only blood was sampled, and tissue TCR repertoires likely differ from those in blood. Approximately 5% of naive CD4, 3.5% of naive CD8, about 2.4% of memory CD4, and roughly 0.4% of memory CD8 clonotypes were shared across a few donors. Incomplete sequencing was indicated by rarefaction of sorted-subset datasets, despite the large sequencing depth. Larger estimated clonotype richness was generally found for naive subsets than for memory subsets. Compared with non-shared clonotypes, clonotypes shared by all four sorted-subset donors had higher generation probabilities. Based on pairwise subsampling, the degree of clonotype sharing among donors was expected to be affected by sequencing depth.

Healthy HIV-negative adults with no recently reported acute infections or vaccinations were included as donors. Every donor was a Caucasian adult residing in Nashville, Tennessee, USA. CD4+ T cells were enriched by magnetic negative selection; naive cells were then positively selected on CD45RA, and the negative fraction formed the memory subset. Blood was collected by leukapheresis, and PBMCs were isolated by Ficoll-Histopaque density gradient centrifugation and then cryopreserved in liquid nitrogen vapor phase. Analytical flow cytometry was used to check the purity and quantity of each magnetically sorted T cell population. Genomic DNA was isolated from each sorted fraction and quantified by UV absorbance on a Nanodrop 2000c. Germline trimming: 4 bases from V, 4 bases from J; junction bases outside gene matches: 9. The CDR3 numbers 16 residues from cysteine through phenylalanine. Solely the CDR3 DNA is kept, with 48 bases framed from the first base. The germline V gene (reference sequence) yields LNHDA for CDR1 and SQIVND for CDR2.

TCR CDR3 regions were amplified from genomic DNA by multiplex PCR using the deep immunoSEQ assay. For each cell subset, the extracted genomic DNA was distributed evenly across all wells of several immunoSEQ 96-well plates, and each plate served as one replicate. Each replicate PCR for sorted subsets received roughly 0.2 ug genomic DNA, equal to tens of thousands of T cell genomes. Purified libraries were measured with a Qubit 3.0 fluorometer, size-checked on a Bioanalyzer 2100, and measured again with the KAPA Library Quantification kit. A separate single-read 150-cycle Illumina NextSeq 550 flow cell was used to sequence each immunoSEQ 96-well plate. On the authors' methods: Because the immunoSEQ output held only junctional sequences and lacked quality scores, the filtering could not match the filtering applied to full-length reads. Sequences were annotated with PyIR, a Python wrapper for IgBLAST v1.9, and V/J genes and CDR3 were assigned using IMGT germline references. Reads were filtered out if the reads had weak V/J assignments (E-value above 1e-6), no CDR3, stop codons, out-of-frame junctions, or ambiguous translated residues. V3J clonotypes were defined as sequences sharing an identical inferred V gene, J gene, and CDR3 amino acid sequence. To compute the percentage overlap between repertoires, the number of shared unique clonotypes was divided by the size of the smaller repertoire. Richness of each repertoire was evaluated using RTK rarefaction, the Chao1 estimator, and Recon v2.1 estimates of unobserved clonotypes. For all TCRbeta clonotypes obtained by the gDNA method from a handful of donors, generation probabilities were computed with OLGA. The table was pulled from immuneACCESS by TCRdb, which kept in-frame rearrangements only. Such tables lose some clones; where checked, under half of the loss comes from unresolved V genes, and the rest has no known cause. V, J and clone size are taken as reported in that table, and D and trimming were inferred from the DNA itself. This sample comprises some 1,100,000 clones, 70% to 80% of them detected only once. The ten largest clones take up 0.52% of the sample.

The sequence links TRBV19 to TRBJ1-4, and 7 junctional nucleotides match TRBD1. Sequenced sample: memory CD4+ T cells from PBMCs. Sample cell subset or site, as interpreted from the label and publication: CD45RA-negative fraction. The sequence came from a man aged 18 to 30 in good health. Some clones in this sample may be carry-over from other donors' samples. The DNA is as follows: TGTGCCAGTAGTAGCGGGGACAGACTTATTAATGAAAAACTGTTTTTT. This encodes CASSSGDRLINEKLFF.